A selection of T cell receptor beta chains follows, all from one sample in a study of CD8 T cells in ankylosing spondylitis. TCRdb redid the calling of the 5' RACE reads with MiXCR, one entry per CDR3 protein. The sample consists of under 300,000 distinct CDR3 sequences, over 9.5% of them appearing once. Source material: blood, either unsorted or a sorted T cell fraction (not recorded which). These receptors were collected from a male donor with ankylosing spondylitis or in good health (not recorded which). CDR3s include the opening cysteine and the closing phenylalanine or tryptophan. A D gene is named only where the DNA matches it firmly. A clone size is listed for some rows: how often the clone was seen (once, few, many), or a class if it is expanded.

clone_size	j_call	d_call	v_call	cdr3_nt	cdr3_aa
many	TRBJ2-2	NA	TRBV10-3	TGTGCCACCGATAGGGGGGCAAACACCGGGGAGCTGTTTTTT	CATDRGANTGELFF
many	TRBJ1-3	TRBD1	TRBV5-6	TGTGCCAGCAGCCCCGACAGGGGGTATGGAAACACCATATATTTT	CASSPDRGYGNTIYF
many	TRBJ2-1	TRBD2	TRBV11-1	TGTGCCAGCAGCTTACAGCGGGGGGGGCTCAATGAGCAGTTCTTC	CASSLQRGGLNEQFF
many	TRBJ2-2	NA	TRBV12-3/TRBV12-4	TGTGCCAGCAGTTTGGCAGGGGAGGCCGGGGAGCTGTTTTTT	CASSLAGEAGELFF
NA	TRBJ2-3	TRBD2	TRBV6-4	TGTGCCAGCAACGGGGGGACGTCCCCAGATACGCAGTATTTT	CASNGGTSPDTQYF
many	TRBJ2-1	NA	TRBV7-9	TGTGCCAGCACCCGGAGAGGGGGCAATGAGCAGTTCTTC	CASTRRGGNEQFF
NA	TRBJ2-7	TRBD2	TRBV11-3	TGTGCCAACCGCCCAAGCGGGAGTTTTGGCGAGCAGTACTTC	CANRPSGSFGEQYF
many	TRBJ2-1	NA	TRBV5-5	TGTGCCAGCAGCTTTCTCGCGGGGAACTACAATGAGCAGTTCTTC	CASSFLAGNYNEQFF
many	TRBJ2-6	NA	TRBV15	TGTGCCACCAGCCGCCCGGGCCTCAGCTCTGGGGCCAACGTCCTGACTTTC	CATSRPGLSSGANVLTF
few	TRBJ2-3	NA	TRBV30	TGTGCCTGGTCCTTAGCAGTAGATACGCAGTATTTT	CAWSLAVDTQYF
few	TRBJ2-1	NA	TRBV11-1	TGTGCCAGCAGCAAGGACGGGACGAGCTACAATGAGCAGTTCTTC	CASSKDGTSYNEQFF
many	TRBJ2-2	NA	TRBV30	TGTGCCTGGAGTACCGGGGCGAACACCGGGGAGCTGTTTTTT	CAWSTGANTGELFF
many	TRBJ2-1	TRBD2	TRBV20-1	TGCAGTGCCGGGGGGGGGGCCGGTAGTGAGCAGTTCTTC	CSAGGGAGSEQFF
many	TRBJ2-7	NA	TRBV12-3/TRBV12-4	TGTGCCAGCAGTCGACGGGATTTACTGAGGGACTACGAGCAGTACTTC	CASSRRDLLRDYEQYF
many	TRBJ2-7	TRBD2	TRBV7-2	TGTGCCAGCAGCTCGACTAGCGGGGGCTACGAGCAGTACTTC	CASSSTSGGYEQYF
many	TRBJ2-3	NA	TRBV13	TGTGCCAGCAGCTTAGGCCTAGCGCCAGATACGCAGTATTTT	CASSLGLAPDTQYF